The clone carrying this T cell receptor (beta chain) was recorded many times. What it recognizes is unknown. Generation of bulk TCR libraries relied on previously described methods and listed TCR primers. One entry per CDR3 protein, called by TCRdb with MiXCR from the PCR reads. The table has under 600,000 distinct CDR3 sequences, around 23% seen once. Germline values: CDR1 SGHTA, CDR2 FQGNSA. J lost 7 bases, V lost 1 base, and 1 base had no gene match. The CDR3 has 14 residues. The sample originates from a study of molecular identifiers for immune sequencing clone quantification. Across the whole study: Four of five RNA aliquots from about 19,000 or 110,000 naive CD8 T cells were sequenced.

Study conclusions and caveats: In a background of around 1 million naive cells, spiked Jurkat TCR RNA from one cell was reportedly detectable. Over 99% of CMV-specific effector molecules, but under 1% of naive ones, were in clones above 20 copies.

This TCR was sampled from a human donor in good health. Some libraries in this study had Jurkat cell RNA spiked in. The gene calls are TRBV7-2 and TRBJ2-1; 10 bases match TRBD2. Sequencing was performed on naive CD8+ T cells from blood, with Jurkat cell RNA spiked in. Subset defined: FACS-sorted CD8+CD4-CCR7+CD45RA+ naive T cells. CDR3 bases: TGTGCCAGCAGCTTAGAACTAGCGGGAAATGAGCAGTTCTTC. It encodes CASSLELAGNEQFF. Together with reference TRBV7-2 and TRBJ2-1, the CDR3 gives the full variable domain: GAGVSQSPSNKVTEKGKDVELRCDPISGHTALYWYRQSLGQGLEFLIYFQGNSAPDKSGLPSDRFSAERTGGSVSTLTIQRTQQEDSAVYLCASSLELAGNEQFFGPGTRLTVL.